The 20 T cell receptor beta chains below all came from one sample that was sequenced in a study of T cell repertoires in cytomegalovirus infection (dated 2019 in TCRdb). Sequencing was carried out with an Illumina HiSeq 1500. Using fastp trimming at Q25 and MiXCR clonotype assembly, TCRdb reanalyzed the public sequencing data and kept in-frame beta chains. Merged by CDR3 protein, the rows form single entries marked with the most common genes and DNA. The sample has 150,000 or so distinct CDR3 sequences on record, 30% to 40% of them singletons. The biggest ten clones account for roughly 51% of the sample. The sample's treatment or condition label, in plain terms: in vitro stimulation with specific CMV peptide epitopes to enrich CMV-specific T cells. Which antigens these TCRs recognize remains unknown. Sequenced here: CD8+ T cells from cultured PBMCs, sampled from culture after CMV antigen stimulation. Receptors originate from a human donor in good health (CMV status not recorded). Some clones in this sample may be carry-over from other donors' samples.

This rearrangement joins TRBV9 to TRBJ2-4, with D perhaps assigned TRBD1 or TRBD2 (5 bases each). Germline lookup yields CDR1 SGDLS and CDR2 YYNGEE. The CDR3 contains 12 residues. Trimming pared 7 bases from V and 11 bases from J, leaving 16 bases between. Here the CDR3 DNA reads TGTGCCAGCGGACACAACGAGGGAGTTCAGTACTTC. The encoded protein is CASGHNEGVQYF.

The V call is TRBV28, the J call TRBJ1-1; D possibly corresponds to TRBD1 (5 bases). This CDR3 spans 12 amino acids. Germline CDR1 reads MDHEN; CDR2 reads SYDVKM. Deletions cut 1 base from V and 6 bases from J, with 6 bases between. As DNA, the CDR3 is TGTGCCAGCAGTTTATCAGGGTCTGAAGCTTTCTTT. It codes for CASSLSGSEAFF.

This clonotype was observed a handful of times. The rearrangement uses TRBV19 and TRBJ1-5; no definite D call. Germline-derived CDR1 and CDR2 are LNHDA and SQIVND (reference sequence). Trimming shortened V by 1 base and J by 7 bases, and 8 bases separated the two germline ends. The length of the CDR3 is 13 residues. CDR3: CASSIGVEQPQHF. In nucleotides, the CDR3 is TGTGCCAGTAGTATAGGGGTGGAGCAGCCCCAGCATTTT.

The V call is TRBV27, the J call TRBJ2-1; TRBD2 matches 12 bases. CDR3 length: 21 amino acids. CDR1 is MNHEY, CDR2 SMNVEV, per germline (reference sequence). V was pared by 6 bases and J by 4 bases, with 22 bases of the junction left unmatched. This CDR3 reads CASSPPDSKSTSGGPYNEQFF. In nucleotides, the CDR3 is TGTGCCAGCAGCCCCCCGGACTCCAAATCAACTAGCGGGGGGCCTTACAATGAGCAGTTCTTC.

The genes are TRBV7-9 and TRBJ1-1; 7 nucleotides match TRBD1. After removal of 3 bases from V and 7 bases from J, the junction contained 8 bases not matched to a gene. Germline V gene sequence: CDR1 SEHNR, CDR2 FQNEAQ (reference sequence). The CDR3 covers 14 residues. This CDR3 is CASSFTDRALEAFF. The CDR3 DNA is TGTGCCAGCAGCTTTACCGACAGGGCCCTTGAAGCTTTCTTT.

V is TRBV7-8 and J is TRBJ1-3; D uncertain. The CDR3 contains 15 residues. Trimming took off 2 bases at V and 2 bases at J, with 10 bases between the two ends. Per the germline V gene, CDR1 is SGHVS and CDR2 is FQNEAQ. The DNA of the CDR3 is TGTGCCAGCAGCTTAACCCTTAACCCTGGAAACACCATATATTTT. Translated, it gives CASSLTLNPGNTIYF.

The chain combines TRBV6-5 with TRBJ2-3, with 15 bases identical to TRBD2. The V gene's germline CDR1 is MNHEY and CDR2 SVGAGI. CDR3 length: 19 amino acids. V was pared by 2 bases and J by 2 bases, with 8 bases of the junction left unmatched. CDR3 in DNA: TGTGCCAGCAGTTACATGGGACTAGCGGGGGGATCCCCCACAGATACGCAGTATTTT. It yields the protein CASSYMGLAGGSPTDTQYF.

This clonotype has just a few counts. The chain employs TRBV5-6 and TRBJ2-1, with 8 positions matching TRBD2. J gave up 3 bases and V 0 bases, and 8 bases lay outside the gene matches. The CDR3 contains 17 residues. Germline CDR1 SGHDT, CDR2 YYEEEE. CDR3 nucleotides: TGTGCCAGCAGCTTGGGCACGGTCAGCGGGGGCTACAATGAGCAGTTCTTC. It is translated as CASSLGTVSGGYNEQFF.

This clonotype came up many times. The chain couples TRBV12-3 or TRBV12-4 to TRBJ1-1; tentative D call: TRBD1 (5 bases). Trimming stripped 5 bases from V and 5 bases from J, with 21 bases between. CDR3 length: 16 residues. CDR3 amino acids: CASSPLQQGSGTEAFF. CDR3 bases: TGTGCCAGCAGTCCCCTACAGCAGGGAAGTGGGACTGAAGCTTTCTTT.

This clonotype was picked up a small number of times. The rearrangement uses TRBV20-1 and TRBJ1-2; D might be TRBD1 (6 bases). Trimming removed 5 bases from V and 6 bases from J, with 25 bases in between. The CDR3 covers 16 residues. Germline V gene data show CDR1 as DFQATT and CDR2 as SNEGSKA (reference sequence). CDR3 DNA: TGCAGTGCTCTCGACCCGACAGGTCCGACGACTGATGGCTACACCTTC. Its translation is CSALDPTGPTTDGYTF.

This clonotype was found many times. The chain links TRBV7-2 to TRBJ2-1, with 12 bases identical to TRBD2. V trimming: 0 bases; J trimming: 8 bases; junction bases outside the gene matches: 11. Germline CDR1 SGHTA, CDR2 FQGNSA. This CDR3 has 18 residues. This chain's CDR3 is CASSLAPQLAGGGHEQFF. For the CDR3, the DNA is TGTGCCAGCAGCTTAGCTCCTCAACTAGCGGGGGGCGGGCATGAGCAGTTCTTC.

V usage is TRBV6-1 and J usage is TRBJ2-7; D possibly matches TRBD1 or TRBD2 (5 bases each). There are 12 residues in the CDR3. Germline V lookup: CDR1 MNHNS, CDR2 SASEGT. Trimming removed 7 bases from V and 5 bases from J, with 12 bases in between. For the CDR3, the DNA is TGTGCCAGCATCTCCGTGGGGGACGAGCAGTACTTC. This sequence encodes CASISVGDEQYF.

The chain is built from TRBV7-6 and TRBJ2-1; the match to TRBD2 covers 11 bases. This CDR3 has 19 residues. CDR1 is SGHVS and CDR2 is FNYEAQ in the germline V gene. Trimming at V came to 0 bases and at J to 2 bases, leaving 9 bases not matched to a gene. CDR3 amino acids: CASSLARSGGAGAYNEQFF. The CDR3 bases are TGTGCCAGCAGCTTAGCTCGTAGCGGGGGGGCCGGGGCCTACAATGAGCAGTTCTTC.

In this sample, this clonotype turned up a few times. CDR3 protein: CASSSWGQDSGANVLTF. CDR3 DNA: TGTGCCAGCAGTTCCTGGGGACAGGACTCTGGGGCCAACGTCCTGACTTTC. The chain is built from TRBV6-5 and TRBJ2-6; 8 bases align to TRBD1. The CDR3 runs 17 residues. V shed 4 bases and J 0 bases; nucleotides not matched to a gene: 5. Per the germline V gene, CDR1 is MNHEY and CDR2 is SVGAGI.

The chain combines TRBV24-1 with TRBJ2-1, with 8 bases matching TRBD1. Germline V gene lookup returns CDR1 KGHDR and CDR2 SFDVKD. V lost 9 bases, J lost 10 bases, and 10 bases stayed unmatched. The CDR3 length is 13 residues. The CDR3 DNA sequence: TGTGCCACCGGAGGACAGGGACGCCACGAGCAGTTCTTC. This translates into CATGGQGRHEQFF.

This clonotype was seen a handful of times. The gene calls are TRBV7-9 and TRBJ2-7; D possibly matches TRBD1 or TRBD2 (5 bases each). Looked up from germline, CDR1 is SEHNR and CDR2 is FQNEAQ (reference sequence). The CDR3 is 13 amino acids. Trimming left V 4 bases short and J 2 bases short, with 9 bases between. CDR3 sequence (DNA): TGTGCCAGCAGCTCGGGACGGCCCTACGAGCAGTACTTC. It translates to CASSSGRPYEQYF.

As DNA, the CDR3 is TGTGCCAGCAGCGCCGGGACAGCCAATTCACCCCTCCACTTT. It yields the protein CASSAGTANSPLHF. The rearrangement joins TRBV27 to TRBJ1-6; 7 positions agree with TRBD1. Germline CDR1 reads MNHEY; CDR2 reads SMNVEV (reference sequence). CDR3 length: 14 residues. Germline trimming cut 6 bases from V and 7 bases from J; bases unmatched to any gene: 6.

The J gene is TRBJ2-3, the V gene TRBV7-2, with D perhaps being TRBD1 or TRBD2 (5 bases each). Trimming removed 2 bases from V and 1 base from J, with 16 bases in between. The CDR3 consists of 17 residues. Germline CDR1 and CDR2: SGHTA and FQGNSA. This chain's CDR3 is CASSLTARGPGTDTQYF. The CDR3, as DNA: TGTGCCAGCAGCTTAACGGCCCGGGGCCCAGGCACAGATACGCAGTATTTT. Looking up the rest from reference TRBV7-2 and TRBJ2-3 gives the full variable domain: GAGVSQSPSNKVTEKGKDVELRCDPISGHTALYWYRQSLGQGLEFLIYFQGNSAPDKSGLPSDRFSAERTGGSVSTLTIQRTQQEDSAVYLCASSLTARGPGTDTQYFGPGTRLTVL.

This clonotype has just a few counts. The chain couples TRBV12-3 or TRBV12-4 to TRBJ2-5; perhaps TRBD1 as D (5 bases). Trimming removed 2 bases at V and 7 bases at J, with 14 bases between. The CDR3 length is 14 residues. The CDR3 loop is CASSLSRGLGTQYF. DNA for the CDR3: TGTGCCAGCAGTTTATCTAGGGGCCTCGGGACCCAGTACTTC.

The chain recombines TRBV4-1 with TRBJ1-6; the D is unclear. With 0 bases removed from V and 6 bases from J, the gap between germline ends came to 3 bases. The CDR3 consists of 13 residues. Germline V gene sequence: CDR1 MGHRA, CDR2 YSYEKL. DNA of the CDR3: TGCGCCAGCAGCCAAGATGGTAATTCACCCCTCCACTTT. The encoded protein is CASSQDGNSPLHF.